This T cell receptor (beta chain) stems from a study of CXCR3-negative and CXCR3-positive naive CD8 T cells. Findings of the study overall: CXCR3 expression dropped partially after cryopreservation, and most assays relied on fresh PBMCs. In CXCR3-positive naive cells, the TRB CDR3s were more hydrophobic than in CXCR3-negative naive cells. Relative to memory CD8+ cells, whose diversity was much lower, both naive subsets had comparably high diversity.

The CDR3 is made up of 15 amino acids. Each TRB cDNA library was prepared by 5' RACE (with UMI labels). TCRdb reanalyzed the 5' RACE reads and collapses them to one entry per CDR3 protein, without DNA. The ten top clones account for around 2.4%, within a sample of roughly 5,000 distinct CDR3 sequences. Comments on this clonotype: What it binds is unknown.

Investigators sorted each CD8+ T cell subset in triplicate, taking 300,000 or so cells each time. Cells classed as naive CD8+ T cells were CD45RO-CCR7+CD27+CD95-. This clonotype was obtained from a human donor in good health. Some clones in this sample may be carry-over from other donors' samples. Sequences were obtained from naive CXCR3+ CD8+ T cells from blood. The sample's subset: CD45RO-CCR7+CD27+CD95- naive CD8+ T cells expressing CXCR3 (TNR3+). The V gene is TRBV23-1, the J gene TRBJ2-3; TCRdb proposes TRBD2, but this gene call is untestable without DNA. TRBV23-1 is an ORF; its function is uncertain. CDR3 protein: CASSQERVKPDTQYF.